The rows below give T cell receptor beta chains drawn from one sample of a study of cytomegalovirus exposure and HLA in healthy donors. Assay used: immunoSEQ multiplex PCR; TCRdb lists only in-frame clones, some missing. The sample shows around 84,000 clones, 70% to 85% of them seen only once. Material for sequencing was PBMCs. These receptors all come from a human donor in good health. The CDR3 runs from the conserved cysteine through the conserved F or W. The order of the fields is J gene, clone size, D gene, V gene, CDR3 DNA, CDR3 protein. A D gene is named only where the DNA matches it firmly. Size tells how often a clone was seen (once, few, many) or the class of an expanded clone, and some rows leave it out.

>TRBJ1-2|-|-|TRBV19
TGTGCCAGTAGTATGGCAGGGGCATGGTATGGCTACACCTTC
CASSMAGAWYGYTF
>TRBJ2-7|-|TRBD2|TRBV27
TGTGCCAGCAGTTTAGTGGGGGGGTCCTACGAGCAGTACTTC
CASSLVGGSYEQYF
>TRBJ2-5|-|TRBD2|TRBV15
TGTGCCACCAGCAGAGATTCCCTAGCGGGGGAGCAAGAGACCCAGTACTTC
CATSRDSLAGEQETQYF
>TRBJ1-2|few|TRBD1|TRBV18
TGTGCCAGCTCAGAAGGACAGGATGGTGGCTACACCTTC
CASSEGQDGGYTF
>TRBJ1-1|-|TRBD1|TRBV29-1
TGCAGCGTCGGACAGGAGGGCACTGAAGCTTTCTTT
CSVGQEGTEAFF
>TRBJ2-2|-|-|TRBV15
TGTGCCACCAGCAGAGATCTCGGGGATTCCGGGGAGCTGTTTTTT
CATSRDLGDSGELFF
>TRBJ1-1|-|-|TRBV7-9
TGTGCCAGCACCCAGTGGAACACTGAAGCTTTCTTT
CASTQWNTEAFF
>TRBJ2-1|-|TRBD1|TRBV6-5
TGTGCCAGCAGTTCCTGGGACAGCAGCTCCTACAATGAGCAGTTCTTC
CASSSWDSSSYNEQFF
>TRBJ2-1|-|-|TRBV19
TGTGCCAGTAGTAATCGGAGGGAATCATACAATGAGCAGTTCTTC
CASSNRRESYNEQFF
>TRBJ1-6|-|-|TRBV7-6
TGTGCCAGCAGCGCGGCACCCCTTAATTCACCCCTCCACTTT
CASSAAPLNSPLHF
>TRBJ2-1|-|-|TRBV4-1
TGCGCCAGCAGCCGACAGGTACTCTCCTACAATGAGCAGTTCTTC
CASSRQVLSYNEQFF
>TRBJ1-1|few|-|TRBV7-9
TGTGCCAGCAGCTTCTCGGGTAACACTGAAGCTTTCTTT
CASSFSGNTEAFF
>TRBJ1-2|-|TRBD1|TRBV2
TGTGCCAGCAGGGACAGGGTTTATGGCTACACCTTC
CASRDRVYGYTF
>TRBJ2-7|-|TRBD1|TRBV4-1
TGCGCCAGCAGCCATGAAACAGGGGGTAGGAACGAGCAGTACTTC
CASSHETGGRNEQYF
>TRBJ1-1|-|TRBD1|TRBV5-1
TGCGCCAGCAGTGACCCGGGACAGGCCGAAATTGAAGCTTTCTTT
CASSDPGQAEIEAFF
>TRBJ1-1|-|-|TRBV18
TGTGCCAGCTCTTGGACAGCTATCCCTGAAGCTTTCTTT
CASSWTAIPEAFF
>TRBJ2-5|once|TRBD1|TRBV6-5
TGTGCCAGCAGTTACACAGGGGGTCAAGAGACCCAGTACTTC
CASSYTGGQETQYF
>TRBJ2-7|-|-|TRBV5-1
TGCGCCAGCAGCACCGCGACAGGCCCTGGGGCCTACGAGCAGTACTTC
CASSTATGPGAYEQYF
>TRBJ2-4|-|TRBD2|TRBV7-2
TGTGCCAGCAGTGCCCGGGGAGGGGCGAACATTCAGTACTTC
CASSARGGANIQYF
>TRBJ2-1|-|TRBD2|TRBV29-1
TGCAGCGTTTCAGGGCGGGGGAGCGGGGGGGAAATCAGGGAGCAGTTCTTC
CSVSGRGSGGEIREQFF
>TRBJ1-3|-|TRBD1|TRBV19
TGTGCCAGTAGTCAGTGGACAGGTCTCATCTCTGGAAACACCATATATTTT
CASSQWTGLISGNTIYF
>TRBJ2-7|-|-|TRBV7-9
TGTGCCAGCAGCTTAGGAGCGGGTTCAGGGGGTGAGCAGTACTTC
CASSLGAGSGGEQYF
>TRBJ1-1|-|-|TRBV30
TGTGCCCATAACAGGGTTGAAGGCACTGAAGCTTTCTTT
CAHNRVEGTEAFF
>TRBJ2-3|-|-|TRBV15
TGTGCCACCAGCAGAGATAGGGCGGGGGCAGGGGATACGCAGTATTTT
CATSRDRAGAGDTQYF
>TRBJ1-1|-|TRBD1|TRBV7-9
TGTGCCAGCAGCTTAGAGCCCCCCGACAGGGACACTGAAGCTTTCTTT
CASSLEPPDRDTEAFF
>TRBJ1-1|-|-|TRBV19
TGTGCCAGTAGTATACTGACTACCCTGCGGACTGAAGCTTTCTTT
CASSILTTLRTEAFF
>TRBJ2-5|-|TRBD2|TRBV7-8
TGTGCCAGCAGCTTAGCGGGACTAGCGTTGTACTTC
CASSLAGLALYF
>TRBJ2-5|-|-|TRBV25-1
TGTGCCAGCTCCCTGGGGGGAAAAGAGACCCAGTACTTC
CASSLGGKETQYF
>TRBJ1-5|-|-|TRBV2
TGTGCCAGCAGCCTACAGTCGGCGAGCAATCAGCCCCAGCATTTT
CASSLQSASNQPQHF
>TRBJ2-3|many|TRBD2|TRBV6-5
TGTGCCAGCAAAACCGGGGGGATCGCAGATACGCAGTATTTT
CASKTGGIADTQYF
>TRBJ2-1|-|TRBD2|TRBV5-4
TGTGCCAGCACCCCTTCCCAGCGGGGGTCCTCTAATGAGCAGTTCTTC
CASTPSQRGSSNEQFF
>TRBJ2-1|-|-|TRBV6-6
TGTGCCAGCAGTTACGGGACTGGTATGAGCAATGAGCAGTTCTTC
CASSYGTGMSNEQFF
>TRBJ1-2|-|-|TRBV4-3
TGCGCCAGCAGCCAAGACCCGACAGCAAACTATGGCTACACCTTC
CASSQDPTANYGYTF
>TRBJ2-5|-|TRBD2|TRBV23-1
TGCGCCAGCAGTCAATCTTGGGAACTAGCGGGGGACCTCCGAGAGACCCAGTACTTC
CASSQSWELAGDLRETQYF
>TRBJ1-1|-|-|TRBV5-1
TGCGCCAGCAGCTTGGTGACAGCCTTGAACACTGAAGCTTTCTTT
CASSLVTALNTEAFF
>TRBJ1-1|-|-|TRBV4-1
TGCGCCAGCAGCCCAGGGATGAACACTGAAGCTTTCTTT
CASSPGMNTEAFF
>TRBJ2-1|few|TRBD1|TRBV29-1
TGCAGCACTACCGGGACAGGGAATGAGCAGTTCTTC
CSTTGTGNEQFF
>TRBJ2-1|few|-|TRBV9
TGTGCCAGCAGCACCCAGGGGAGTTCCTACAATGAGCAGTTCTTC
CASSTQGSSYNEQFF
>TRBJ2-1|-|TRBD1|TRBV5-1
TGCGCCAGCAGCTTGGGCGGGACAGGGGGCTACAATGAGCAGTTCTTC
CASSLGGTGGYNEQFF
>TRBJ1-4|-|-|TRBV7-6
TGTGCCAGCAGCTTAGCGAGAGGGAGGGGAAGGGGAAATGAAAAACTGTTTTTT
CASSLARGRGRGNEKLFF
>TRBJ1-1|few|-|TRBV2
TGTGCCAGCATTTACGCGTTCACTGAAGCTTTCTTT
CASIYAFTEAFF
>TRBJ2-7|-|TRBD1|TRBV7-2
TGTGCCAGCAGCTTAACCGGGACAGGGGAGCAGTACTTC
CASSLTGTGEQYF
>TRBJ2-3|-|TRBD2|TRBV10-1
TGCGCCAGCAGGTGGGTGGTGCGGCTAGCGGGGAGTCCCGATACGCAGTATTTT
CASRWVVRLAGSPDTQYF
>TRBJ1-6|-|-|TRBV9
TGTGCCAGCGGGGGGGGGAGCTCACCCCTCCACTTT
CASGGGSSPLHF
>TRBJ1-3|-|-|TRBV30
TGTGCCTGGAGTGTGGGGCACTCTGGAAACACCATATATTTT
CAWSVGHSGNTIYF
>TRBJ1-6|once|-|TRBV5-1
TGCGCCAGCAGCCCCGGGGGGGGGAATTCACCCCTCCACTTT
CASSPGGGNSPLHF
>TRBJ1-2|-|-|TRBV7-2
TGTGCCAGCAGCTTAGACTCCGGCTACACCTTC
CASSLDSGYTF
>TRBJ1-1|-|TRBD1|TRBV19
TGTGCCAGTAGTGCGGGACAGGGGGCGTCAGCTTTCTTT
CASSAGQGASAFF
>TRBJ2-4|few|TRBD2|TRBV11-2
TGTGCCAGCAGCCCCTGGACTAGCGGACAAGCCAAAAACATTCAGTACTTC
CASSPWTSGQAKNIQYF
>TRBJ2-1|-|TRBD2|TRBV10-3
TGTGCCATCAGCATAGCGGGGGCCTACAATGAGCAGTTCTTC
CAISIAGAYNEQFF
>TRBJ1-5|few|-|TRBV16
TGTGCCAGCAGCCAAGAGGCACAGCCCCAGCATTTT
CASSQEAQPQHF